The 7 T cell receptor beta chains below come from one sample, sequenced in a study of blood T cell repertoires in COVID-19. The data were produced by immunoSEQ multiplex PCR, yet TCRdb's version contains in-frame clones alone and is incomplete. In the table there are hundreds of thousands of clones, 80% to 90% of which are singletons. Sequencing was performed on peripheral blood. The receptors stem from a man aged 40-49 years with acute or convalescent COVID-19.

This sequence joins TRBV15 and TRBJ1-2; 7 nucleotides line up with TRBD1. This CDR3 has 14 residues. V lost 3 bases, J lost 2 bases, and 3 bases stayed unmatched. Germline-derived CDR1 and CDR2 are LNHNV and YYDKDF (reference sequence). Here the CDR3 DNA reads TGTGCCACCAGCAGGGACAGGAACAACTATGGCTACACCTTC. It is translated as CATSRDRNNYGYTF.

The V and J genes are TRBV5-4 and TRBJ2-1; 10 nucleotides line up with TRBD2. Germline CDR1 is SGHNT and CDR2 is YYREEE (reference sequence). V lost 2 bases to trimming and J lost 7 bases; unmatched junction nucleotides: 3. The CDR3 has 14 amino acids. In DNA, the CDR3 is TGTGCCAGCAGCTTCAGCGGGGGGGCAAATGAGCAGTTCTTC. The encoded protein is CASSFSGGANEQFF.

V usage is TRBV3-1 (or the pseudogene TRBV3-2) and J usage is TRBJ1-2; D gene unclear. CDR1 is LGHDT and CDR2 is YNNKEL in the germline V gene (reference sequence). The CDR3 is 14 amino acids. V shed 0 bases and J shed 4 bases, with 9 bases lying between them. Here the CDR3 reads CASSQEGVAYGYTF. The CDR3 coding sequence is TGTGCCAGCAGCCAAGAGGGCGTCGCCTATGGCTACACCTTC.

This chain uses TRBV6-5 with TRBJ1-2; D perhaps matches TRBD1 (6 bases). This CDR3 region has 14 residues. The V gene's germline CDR1 is MNHEY and CDR2 SVGAGI. V lost 6 bases and J 7 bases, leaving 18 bases between the germline ends. As DNA, the CDR3 is TGTGCCAGCAGCTTCCCCGACAGGCTACGTGGCTACACCTTC. Translation: CASSFPDRLRGYTF.

This rearrangement joins TRBV5-1 to TRBJ2-7; TRBD2 matches at 8 bases. The V and J ends lost 3 bases and 5 bases, in that order; junction bases with no gene match: 7. The CDR3 extends over 14 amino acids. Germline CDR1 reads SGHRS; CDR2 reads YFSETQ. This chain's CDR3 is CASSSGTRGHEQYF. CDR3 coding DNA: TGCGCCAGCAGCTCCGGGACTAGAGGTCACGAGCAGTACTTC.

The CDR3 spells CASSQGLPPNTGELFF. CDR3 bases: TGTGCCAGCAGCCAAGGACTCCCCCCTAACACCGGGGAGCTGTTTTTT. The V call is TRBV3-1 (or the pseudogene TRBV3-2), the J call TRBJ2-2; D remains ambiguous. The CDR3 loop spans 16 amino acids. Trimming stripped 1 base from V and 2 bases from J, with 11 bases between. CDR1 LGHDT and CDR2 YNNKEL come from the germline V gene (reference sequence).

This chain connects TRBV10-1 to TRBJ2-1, with TRBD2 as a possible D gene (6 bases). Germline CDR1 and CDR2: WNHNN and SYGVQD (reference sequence). V was shortened by 3 bases and J by 0 bases, with 12 bases between the two germline ends. This CDR3 is built from 16 residues. CDR3 region: CASSESRGYSYNEQFF. The CDR3, as DNA: TGCGCCAGCAGTGAATCTCGGGGGTACTCCTACAATGAGCAGTTCTTC.